These T cell receptor beta chains were read from a single sample in a study of regulatory T cells in long-lasting Graves disease. TCRdb re-called the multiplex PCR reads through MiXCR, storing one row per CDR3 protein. The table shows a few hundred thousand distinct CDR3 sequences, with roughly 15% occurring only once. These same data were also listed under a study on T cells in Graves' hyperthyroidism and ophthalmopathy.

The material sequenced was peripheral blood mononuclear cells (PBMCs), taken at new diagnosis, from a patient treated with antithyroid drugs. Source of these receptors: a woman aged 18 to 35 with Graves disease. CDR3s include the opening cysteine and the closing phenylalanine or tryptophan. The D gene is left open where the match is weak. Clone size is not always given. Where it is, it says once, few, many or a class for expanded clones.

v_call	d_call	clone_size	j_call	cdr3_nt	cdr3_aa
TRBV27	TRBD1	many	TRBJ2-7	TGTGCCAGCAGTCCACAGGGGCCCTACGAGCAGTACTTC	CASSPQGPYEQYF
TRBV7-9	-	few	TRBJ1-2	TGTGCCAGCAGCCCGGACTTACTTTTCTATGGCTACACCTTC	CASSPDLLFYGYTF
TRBV6-1	-	many	TRBJ2-7	TGTGCCAGCAACTTCGGCGGAGGCCGCGACGAGCAGTACTTC	CASNFGGGRDEQYF
TRBV4-2	-	few	TRBJ2-1	TGTGCCAGCAGCCAAGTGGCAAACAATGAGCAGTTCTTC	CASSQVANNEQFF
TRBV30	-	many	TRBJ1-1	TGTGCCTGGAGTGTTGGCTCGAACACTGAAGCTTTCTTT	CAWSVGSNTEAFF
TRBV19	-	few	TRBJ2-5	TGTGCCAGTAGTATTTGGAACCAAGAGACCCAGTACTTC	CASSIWNQETQYF
TRBV28	-	-	TRBJ2-3	TGTGCCAGCAAGGGCGGACTTAGCACAGATACGCAGTATTTT	CASKGGLSTDTQYF
TRBV7-2	-	many	TRBJ1-5	TGTGCCAGCAGACCCGACCTAGGGGGGGGCAATCAGCCCCAGCATTTT	CASRPDLGGGNQPQHF
TRBV27	-	many	TRBJ2-1	TGTGCCAGCAGTTTCGACTCGTACAATGAGCAGTTCTTC	CASSFDSYNEQFF
TRBV7-2	-	-	TRBJ2-5	TGTGCCAGCAGCTTAACTTTGGGGGTCTTACATGAGACCCAGTACTTC	CASSLTLGVLHETQYF
TRBV20-1	-	many	TRBJ2-7	TGCAGTGCTAGGGACAGCCAGGAGCAGTACTTC	CSARDSQEQYF
TRBV27	-	few	TRBJ1-5	TGTGCCAGCAGTGGCACAGCTTATAGCAATCAGCCCCAGCATTTT	CASSGTAYSNQPQHF
TRBV6-2/TRBV6-3	TRBD1	once	TRBJ2-1	TGTGCCAGCAGCCCGGACAGGGGGTTTTACAATGAGCAGTTCTTC	CASSPDRGFYNEQFF
TRBV11-2	-	many	TRBJ2-5	TGTGCCAGCAGCTTGGGCGGGCGCGGAGAGACCCAGTACTTC	CASSLGGRGETQYF
TRBV7-2	-	many	TRBJ2-3	TGTGCCAGCAGCTTAGGACTTCACCAGGCAGATACGCAGTATTTT	CASSLGLHQADTQYF
TRBV29-1	-	many	TRBJ2-5	TGCAGCGTTGACCAGCCCAGCGGGGAGACCCAGTACTTC	CSVDQPSGETQYF
TRBV13	TRBD2	many	TRBJ2-1	TGTGCCAGCAGCCCCCTGACTGGGACTAGCGGGAGTAGGTTGAATGAGCAGTTCTTC	CASSPLTGTSGSRLNEQFF
TRBV27	TRBD2	-	TRBJ2-3	TGTGCCAGCAGGCCTCATAGCGGGACCGTCACAGATACGCAGTATTTT	CASRPHSGTVTDTQYF
TRBV18	-	many	TRBJ1-2	TGTGCCAGCTCACCAGGTAGAGGACCTGTCTATGGCTACACCTTC	CASSPGRGPVYGYTF
TRBV18	TRBD1	-	TRBJ2-2	TGTGCCAGCTCCCCAACAGGGGTTCATAACACCGGGGAGCTGTTTTTT	CASSPTGVHNTGELFF
TRBV20-1	-	many	TRBJ2-6	TGCAGTGCAAAATTTGACAGATCCTCTGGGGCCAACGTCCTGACTTTC	CSAKFDRSSGANVLTF
TRBV28	TRBD2	many	TRBJ2-7	TGTGCCAGCAGTCTCGTCGGCGAACAGACTAGCCACGAGCAGTACTTC	CASSLVGEQTSHEQYF
TRBV3-1	TRBD2	few	TRBJ2-2	TGTGCCAGCAGCCAAGGGGGAGGGCCCGCCGGGGAGCTGTTTTTT	CASSQGGGPAGELFF
TRBV29-1	-	few	TRBJ1-1	TGCAGCGTTTCCTCCGGGACTCAAACGAGGGCTTTCTTT	CSVSSGTQTRAFF
TRBV20-1	-	-	TRBJ2-1	TGCAGTGACACGTGGGGAACCTACAATGAGCAGTTCTTC	CSDTWGTYNEQFF
TRBV24-1	-	-	TRBJ2-3	TGTGCCACCAGTGAACACCTAACAGATACGCAGTATTTT	CATSEHLTDTQYF
TRBV24-1	-	-	TRBJ2-1	TGTGCCATATCTAATAGCGGAAGAGGGGTCAATGAGCAGTTCTTC	CAISNSGRGVNEQFF
TRBV28	-	many	TRBJ2-1	TGTGCCAGCAGTTTTGGAGGGGGCAGGTACAATGAGCAGTTCTTC	CASSFGGGRYNEQFF
TRBV28	-	many	TRBJ2-5	TGTGCCAGCAGCGTCCTTCTAGAGGCCCAGTACTTC	CASSVLLEAQYF
TRBV7-2	-	-	TRBJ2-1	TGTGCCAGCAGCTTAGCGAGGTTCTCGGACTTCCCCAATGAGCAGTTCTTC	CASSLARFSDFPNEQFF
TRBV24-1	TRBD2	many	TRBJ2-3	TGTGCCACCAGTGATTTTGCGGGAGATGGGACAGATACGCAGTATTTT	CATSDFAGDGTDTQYF